Following are 12 T cell receptor beta chains from one sample sequenced in a study of OX40 agonist ivuxolimab in advanced cancers. Generated by immunoSEQ multiplex PCR, the TCRdb table keeps only in-frame clones and is missing some. The sample lists about 12,000 clones; about 69% were seen once. Sequenced material: CD4+ or CD8+ T cells sorted from blood, taken in a trial of the OX40 agonist ivuxolimab. The source is an adult with an advanced solid tumor such as melanoma, head and neck, liver or kidney cancer.

This sequence joins TRBV27 and TRBJ1-5; no firm D call. Between the trimmed V and J ends, which lost 8 bases and 2 bases, there was a span of 7 bases. Germline V CDR1 and CDR2: MNHEY, SMNVEV (reference sequence). This CDR3 spans 12 amino acids. CDR3 nucleotide sequence: TGTGCCAGCGGAGGTGGCAATCAGCCCCAGCATTTT. Its protein product is CASGGGNQPQHF.

Here the CDR3 DNA reads TGTGCCAGCAGCGTAGAAGGGGATCCTAGCACAGATACGCAGTATTTT. Residues: CASSVEGDPSTDTQYF. V gene TRBV9 combines with J gene TRBJ2-3, with D maybe TRBD1 (5 bases). CDR1 is SGDLS and CDR2 is YYNGEE in the germline V gene. This CDR3 contains 16 residues. Trimming removed 0 bases at V and 0 bases at J, with 11 bases between.

V usage is TRBV2 and J usage is TRBJ1-5; D remains unclear. CDR1 SNHLY and CDR2 FYNNEI come from the germline V gene. This CDR3 has 15 amino acids. Trimming removed 4 bases at V and 3 bases at J, with 13 bases between. CDR3 sequence: CASSGLTENNQPQHF. CDR3 in DNA: TGTGCCAGCAGTGGACTTACAGAGAACAATCAGCCCCAGCATTTT.

This clone was seen more than once but under ten times. The gene calls are TRBV30 and TRBJ1-2, with 11 bases that match TRBD1. Per germline, CDR1 GTSNPN and CDR2 SVGIG (reference sequence). The junction had 6 bases not matched to a gene; V was cut back by 5 bases and J by 10 bases. This CDR3 comprises 12 residues. The CDR3 protein is CAWARDRGDYTF. The CDR3 DNA follows: TGTGCCTGGGCCCGGGACAGGGGGGACTACACCTTC.

This clone was found a few times. J is TRBJ2-1 and V is TRBV19; TRBD2 agrees at 9 bases. The CDR3 has 15 residues. Germline V lookup: CDR1 LNHDA, CDR2 SQIVND (reference sequence). J lost 7 bases, V lost 3 bases, and 7 bases had no gene match. The CDR3 region is CASSMAASGTNEQFF. The CDR3 DNA is TGTGCCAGTAGTATGGCGGCTAGCGGGACGAATGAGCAGTTCTTC.

This chain uses TRBV4-3 with TRBJ2-7, with 7 bases matching TRBD2. CDR1 is LGHNA, CDR2 YSLEER, per germline. The V gene end was trimmed by 0 bases and the J gene end by 6 bases; junction bases not matched to a gene: 2. The length of the CDR3 is 13 residues. The DNA for the CDR3 is TGCGCCAGCAGCCAAGATGGGAGGGGCGAGCAGTACTTC. Its protein is CASSQDGRGEQYF.

In this sample, this clone turned up a few times. This chain links TRBV10-2 with TRBJ2-2, with 9 bases aligning to TRBD1. The CDR3 has 15 residues. Trimming took 0 bases from V and 7 from J; bases not matched to a gene: 3. Germline CDR1 and CDR2: WSHSY and SAAADI. Written as DNA, the CDR3 is TGCGCCAGCAGTGAGTCCACAGGGGGCAGCGGGGAGCTGTTTTTT. It codes for CASSESTGGSGELFF.

This clone turned up a few times. This chain uses TRBV7-2 with TRBJ2-7; 11 nucleotides agree with TRBD2. V lost 2 bases to trimming and J lost 5 bases; unmatched junction nucleotides: 2. The germline V gene encodes CDR1 SGHTA and CDR2 FQGNSA. This CDR3 is built from 14 residues. The DNA for the CDR3 is TGTGCCAGCAGCTTAACTAGCGGGAGTGACGAGCAGTACTTC. This gives the protein CASSLTSGSDEQYF.

The V call is TRBV7-9, the J call TRBJ2-1; 11 bases agree with TRBD2. J gave up 3 bases and V 5 bases, and 6 bases lay outside the gene matches. Germline loops: CDR1 SEHNR, CDR2 FQNEAQ (reference sequence). The CDR3 runs to 16 residues. The CDR3 sequence: CASSRTSGGIYNEQFF. The CDR3 DNA reads TGTGCCAGCAGCAGAACTAGCGGGGGAATCTACAATGAGCAGTTCTTC.

V is TRBV7-9 and J is TRBJ2-7; 11 nucleotides agree with TRBD2. Germline-derived CDR1 and CDR2 are SEHNR and FQNEAQ (reference sequence). Germline trimming cut 3 bases from V and 0 bases from J; bases unmatched to any gene: 10. The CDR3 runs 18 residues. In DNA form, the CDR3 reads TGTGCCAGCAGCTTCCACCCTACTAGCGGGAGTAACTCCTACGAGCAGTACTTC. Translation gives CASSFHPTSGSNSYEQYF.

The chain recombines TRBV4-1 with TRBJ1-4; D not certain. With 3 bases removed from V and 4 bases from J, the gap between germline ends came to 15 bases. The CDR3 sequence is 16 residues long. The germline V gene encodes CDR1 MGHRA and CDR2 YSYEKL. The CDR3 sequence: CASSHSEVAYNEKLFF. The CDR3 nucleotides read TGCGCCAGCAGCCACTCAGAGGTGGCCTATAATGAAAAACTGTTTTTT.

The gene calls are TRBV28 and TRBJ1-1; tentatively, D is TRBD1 (5 bases). V dropped 5 bases and J dropped 5 bases, with 27 bases sitting between them. Germline CDR1 is MDHEN and CDR2 is SYDVKM. The CDR3 is made up of 18 amino acids. This chain's CDR3 is CASSIAASPRRGRTEAFF. CDR3 DNA: TGTGCCAGCAGTATTGCCGCAAGCCCAAGGCGGGGGAGAACTGAAGCTTTCTTT.